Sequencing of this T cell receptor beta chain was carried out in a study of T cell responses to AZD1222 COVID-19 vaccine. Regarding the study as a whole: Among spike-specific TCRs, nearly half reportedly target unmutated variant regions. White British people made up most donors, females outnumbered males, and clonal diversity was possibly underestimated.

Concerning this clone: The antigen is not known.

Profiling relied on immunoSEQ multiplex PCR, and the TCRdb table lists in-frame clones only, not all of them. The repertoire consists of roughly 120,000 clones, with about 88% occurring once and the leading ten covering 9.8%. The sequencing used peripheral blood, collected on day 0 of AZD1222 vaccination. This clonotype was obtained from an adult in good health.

This CDR3 reads CASSLDREGEQYF. CDR3 nucleotide sequence: TGTGCCAGCAGCCTAGACAGGGAAGGGGAGCAGTACTTC. The chain is built from TRBV3-1 (or the pseudogene TRBV3-2) and TRBJ2-7, with 7 bases identical to TRBD1. With V trimmed by 4 bases and J by 7 bases, 7 bases remained unmatched. The CDR3 extends over 13 amino acids. Germline CDR1 and CDR2: LGHDT and YNNKEL (reference sequence).